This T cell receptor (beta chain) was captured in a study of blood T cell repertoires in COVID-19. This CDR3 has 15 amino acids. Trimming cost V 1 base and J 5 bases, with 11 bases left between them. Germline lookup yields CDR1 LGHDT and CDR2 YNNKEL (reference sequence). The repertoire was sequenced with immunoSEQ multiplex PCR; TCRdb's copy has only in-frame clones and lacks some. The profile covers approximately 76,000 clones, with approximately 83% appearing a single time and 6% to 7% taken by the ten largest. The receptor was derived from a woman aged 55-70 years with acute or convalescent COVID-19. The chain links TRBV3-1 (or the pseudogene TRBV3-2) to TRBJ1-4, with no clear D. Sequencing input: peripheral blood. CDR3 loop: CASSQGVAGNEKLFF. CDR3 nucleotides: TGTGCCAGCAGCCAAGGAGTGGCGGGGAATGAAAAACTGTTTTTT.